These 9 T cell receptor beta chains were all obtained from the same sample, sequenced in a study of blood T cell repertoires in COVID-19. Sequencing was performed with immunoSEQ multiplex PCR; in TCRdb, only in-frame clones are kept and a portion is missing. The profile covers about 33,000 clones, with roughly 87% appearing a single time and around 20% taken by the ten largest. The sample taken for sequencing was peripheral blood. These receptors were obtained from a man aged 55 to 70 with acute or convalescent COVID-19.

This sequence joins TRBV19 and TRBJ1-2, with a possible D match to TRBD1 (5 bases). CDR1 LNHDA and CDR2 SQIVND come from the germline V gene (reference sequence). Trimming removed 7 bases from V and 2 bases from J, with 14 bases in between. The CDR3 spans 14 residues. Here the CDR3 DNA reads TGTGCCAGTACACCCAGGGAAAGGAACTATGGCTACACCTTC. This codes for CASTPRERNYGYTF.

V is TRBV29-1 and J is TRBJ1-1; D gene uncertain. Deletions cut 7 bases from V and 1 base from J, with 7 bases between. This CDR3 has 11 residues. The germline gives CDR1 SQVTM, CDR2 ANQGSEA. CDR3 sequence: CSGEGNTEAFF. In DNA form, the CDR3 reads TGCAGCGGGGAGGGGAACACTGAAGCTTTCTTT.

The CDR3 region is CSVEKTGNNEQFF. The CDR3 nucleotides read TGCAGCGTTGAGAAGACAGGTAACAATGAGCAGTTCTTC. The rearrangement links TRBV29-1 to TRBJ2-1; TRBD1 might be the D (6 bases). The CDR3 extends over 13 amino acids. Trimming removed 3 bases from V and 5 bases from J, with 11 bases in between. CDR1 and CDR2 from the germline V gene are SQVTM and ANQGSEA.

The chain couples TRBV7-6 to TRBJ1-5; D call uncertain. Germline loops: CDR1 SGHVS, CDR2 FNYEAQ. CDR3 length: 12 residues. The V end lost 6 bases, the J end lost 6 bases, and 9 bases lay between the germline ends. Here the CDR3 reads CASSSLGQPQHF. The CDR3 region has the DNA TGTGCCAGCAGTTCACTCGGTCAGCCCCAGCATTTT.

The chain joins TRBV15 to TRBJ2-2; D might be TRBD1 (5 bases). V was cut by 1 base and J by 0 bases, with 6 bases left in between. The germline gives CDR1 LNHNV, CDR2 YYDKDF (reference sequence). The length of the CDR3 is 15 residues. The CDR3 DNA follows: TGTGCCACCAGCAGAGGGGGCGCGAACACCGGGGAGCTGTTTTTT. Protein: CATSRGGANTGELFF.

The chain has TRBV7-9 and TRBJ2-2, with D tentatively TRBD1 (6 bases). The CDR3 extends over 17 amino acids. Germline V gene data show CDR1 as SEHNR and CDR2 as FQNEAQ (reference sequence). Trimming shortened V by 4 bases and J by 6 bases, and 21 bases separated the two germline ends. CDR3 protein: CASSSGSRGVVSGELFF. The CDR3 DNA reads as TGTGCCAGCAGCTCAGGGAGCAGGGGCGTTGTTTCCGGGGAGCTGTTTTTT.

The rearrangement joins TRBV10-3 to TRBJ2-6; the D is unclear. Germline V gene lookup returns CDR1 ENHRY and CDR2 SYGVKD. CDR3 length: 15 residues. V was trimmed by 4 bases and J by 0 bases, leaving 7 bases between them. The CDR3 nucleotides read TGTGCCATCAGTGTGACAAGCTCTGGGGCCAACGTCCTGACTTTC. Protein: CAISVTSSGANVLTF.

V gene TRBV28 combines with J gene TRBJ2-3; weak D call: TRBD2 (5 bases). Per the germline V gene, CDR1 is MDHEN and CDR2 is SYDVKM. The germline V and J ends were trimmed by 5 bases and 5 bases, with 14 bases remaining between them. This CDR3 is built from 14 residues. CDR3 protein: CASSGAVEVDTQYF. CDR3 DNA: TGTGCCAGCAGTGGAGCGGTGGAGGTAGATACGCAGTATTTT.

V usage is TRBV4-1 and J usage is TRBJ1-4; 7 bases agree with TRBD1. V gave up 4 bases and J gave up 7 bases; unmatched junction bases: 12. The CDR3 is 16 amino acids. The germline CDR1 and CDR2 sequences are MGHRA and YSYEKL. CDR3: CASSPGTAYRGEKLFF. In DNA form, the CDR3 reads TGCGCCAGCAGCCCCGGGACAGCCTACAGAGGTGAAAAACTGTTTTTT.